The clone carrying this T cell receptor beta chain appeared once. As yet, its antigen is unknown. The study ran its PCR with 60 Vbeta and 13 Jbeta primers. Generated by immunoSEQ multiplex PCR, the TCRdb table keeps only in-frame clones and is missing some. The data show approximately 110,000 clones, approximately 67% seen once. The sample comes from a study of cytomegalovirus exposure and HLA in healthy donors. Study-level background: Most genotyped donors, 81% of 398, had Caucasian-associated genetic ancestry. Whole-study results and caveats: A later analysis found TCR association rates differed by HLA locus, highest for DRB1 and lowest for HLA-C. The later analysis indicated that the majority of CMV-associated TCR beta chains appeared HLA-restricted. Both high specificity and high sensitivity reportedly marked the classifier's diagnosis of cytomegalovirus status.

Per germline, CDR1 SNHLY and CDR2 FYNNEI. With 6 bases clipped from V and 5 bases from J, the junction kept 4 bases outside the gene matches. This CDR3 has 12 residues. The V gene is TRBV2, the J gene TRBJ2-7; 7 bases line up with TRBD1. The TCR comes from a man aged 18 to 30 in good health and CMV-seropositive. What was sequenced was PBMCs. In nucleotides, the CDR3 is TGTGCCAGCAGGGCGGACAGGCACGAGCAGTACTTC. It specifies CASRADRHEQYF.